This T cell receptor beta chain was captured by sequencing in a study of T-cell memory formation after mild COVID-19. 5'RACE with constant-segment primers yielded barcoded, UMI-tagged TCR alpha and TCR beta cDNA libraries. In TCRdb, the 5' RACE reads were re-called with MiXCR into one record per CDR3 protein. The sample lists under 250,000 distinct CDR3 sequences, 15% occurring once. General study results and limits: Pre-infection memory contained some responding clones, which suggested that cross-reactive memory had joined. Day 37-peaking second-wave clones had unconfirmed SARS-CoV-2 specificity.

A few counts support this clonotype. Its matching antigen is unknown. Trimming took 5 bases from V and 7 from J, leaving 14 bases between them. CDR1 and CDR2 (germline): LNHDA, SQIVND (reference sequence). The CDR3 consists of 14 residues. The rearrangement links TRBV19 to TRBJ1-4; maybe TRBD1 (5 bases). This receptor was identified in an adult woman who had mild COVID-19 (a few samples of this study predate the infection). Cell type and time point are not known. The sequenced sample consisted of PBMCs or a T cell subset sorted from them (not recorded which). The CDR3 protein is CASSPGARVEKLFF. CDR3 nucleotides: TGTGCCAGTAGTCCTGGGGCGCGTGTTGAAAAACTGTTTTTT. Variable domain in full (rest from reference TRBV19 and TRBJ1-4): DGGITQSPKYLFRKEGQNVTLSCEQNLNHDAMYWYRQDPGQGLRLIYYSQIVNDFQKGDIAEGYSVSREKKESFPLTVTSAQKNPTAFYLCASSPGARVEKLFFGSGTQLSVL.